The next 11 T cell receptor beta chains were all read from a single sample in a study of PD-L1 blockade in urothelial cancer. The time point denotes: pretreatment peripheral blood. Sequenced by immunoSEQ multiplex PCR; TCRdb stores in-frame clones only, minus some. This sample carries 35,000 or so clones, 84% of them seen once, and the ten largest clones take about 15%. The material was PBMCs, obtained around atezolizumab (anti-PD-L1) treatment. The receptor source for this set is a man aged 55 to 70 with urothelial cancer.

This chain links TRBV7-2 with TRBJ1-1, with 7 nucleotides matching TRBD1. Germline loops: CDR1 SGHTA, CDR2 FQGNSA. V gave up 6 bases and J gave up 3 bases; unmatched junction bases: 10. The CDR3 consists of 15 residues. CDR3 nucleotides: TGTGCCAGCAGTTTAATAGGGGGCGGGGACACTGAAGCTTTCTTT. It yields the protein CASSLIGGGDTEAFF.

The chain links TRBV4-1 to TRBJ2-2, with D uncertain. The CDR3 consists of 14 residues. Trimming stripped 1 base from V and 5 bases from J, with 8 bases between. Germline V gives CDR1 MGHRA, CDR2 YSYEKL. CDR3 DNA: TGCGCCAGCAGCCAAGGGGCGATTACCGGGGAGCTGTTTTTT. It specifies CASSQGAITGELFF.

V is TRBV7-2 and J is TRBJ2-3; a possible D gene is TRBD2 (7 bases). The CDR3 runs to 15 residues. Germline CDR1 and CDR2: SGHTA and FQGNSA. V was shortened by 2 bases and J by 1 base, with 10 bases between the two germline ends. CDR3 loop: CASSLREGGTDTQYF. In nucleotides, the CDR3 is TGTGCCAGCAGCTTAAGGGAGGGGGGCACAGATACGCAGTATTTT.

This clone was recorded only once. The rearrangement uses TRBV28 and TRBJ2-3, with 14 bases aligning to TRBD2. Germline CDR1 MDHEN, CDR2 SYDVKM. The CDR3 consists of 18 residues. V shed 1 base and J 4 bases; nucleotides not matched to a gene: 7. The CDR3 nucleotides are TGTGCCAGCAGTTTATTCGGACTAGCGGGAGGTCTCGCAGATACGCAGTATTTT. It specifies CASSLFGLAGGLADTQYF.

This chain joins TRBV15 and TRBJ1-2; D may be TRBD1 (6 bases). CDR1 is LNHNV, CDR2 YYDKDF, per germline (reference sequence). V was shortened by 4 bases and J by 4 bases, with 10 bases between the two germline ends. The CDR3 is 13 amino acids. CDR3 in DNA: TGTGCCACCAGCACGGGACACACCTATGGCTACACCTTC. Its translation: CATSTGHTYGYTF.

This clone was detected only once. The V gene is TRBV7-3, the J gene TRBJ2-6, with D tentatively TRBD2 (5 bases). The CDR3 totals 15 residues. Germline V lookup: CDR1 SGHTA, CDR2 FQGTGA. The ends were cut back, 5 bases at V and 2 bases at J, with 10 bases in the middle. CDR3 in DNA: TGTGCCAGCAGCCCCGTCGGGACTGGGGCCAACGTCCTGACTTTC. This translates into CASSPVGTGANVLTF.

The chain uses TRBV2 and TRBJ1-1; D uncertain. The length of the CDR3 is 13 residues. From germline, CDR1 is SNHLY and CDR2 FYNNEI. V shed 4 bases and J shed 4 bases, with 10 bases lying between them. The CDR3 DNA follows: TGTGCCAGCAGTGCCGCAGAGGGCACTGAAGCTTTCTTT. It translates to CASSAAEGTEAFF.

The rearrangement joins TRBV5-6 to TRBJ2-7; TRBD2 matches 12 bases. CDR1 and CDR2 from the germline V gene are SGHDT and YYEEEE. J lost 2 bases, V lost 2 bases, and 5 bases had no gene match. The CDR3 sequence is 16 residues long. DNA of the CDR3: TGTGCCAGCAGCTTCTCCGCTAGCGGGAGGGCCTACGAGCAGTACTTC. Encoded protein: CASSFSASGRAYEQYF.

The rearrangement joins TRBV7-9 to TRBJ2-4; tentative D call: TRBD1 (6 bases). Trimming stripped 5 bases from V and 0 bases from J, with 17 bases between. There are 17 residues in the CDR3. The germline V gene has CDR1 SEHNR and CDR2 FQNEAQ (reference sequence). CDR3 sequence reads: CASSKPQGHAAKNIQYF. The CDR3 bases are TGTGCCAGCAGCAAACCCCAGGGACATGCAGCCAAAAACATTCAGTACTTC.

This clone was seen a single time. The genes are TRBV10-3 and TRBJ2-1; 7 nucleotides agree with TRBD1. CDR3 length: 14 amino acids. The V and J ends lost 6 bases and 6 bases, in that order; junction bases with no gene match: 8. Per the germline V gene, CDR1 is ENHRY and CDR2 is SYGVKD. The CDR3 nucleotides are TGTGCCATCAGGCTTACTACAGGGGCCAATGAGCAGTTCTTC. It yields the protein CAIRLTTGANEQFF.

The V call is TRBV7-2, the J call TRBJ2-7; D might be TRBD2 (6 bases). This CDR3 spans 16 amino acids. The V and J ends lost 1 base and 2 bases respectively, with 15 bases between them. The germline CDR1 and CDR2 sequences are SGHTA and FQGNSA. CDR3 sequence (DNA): TGTGCCAGCAGCTTAGAGTGGGTAGCGGACACCTACGAGCAGTACTTC. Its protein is CASSLEWVADTYEQYF.